The clone carrying this T cell receptor beta chain was counted between two and nine times. The sample comes from a study of blood T cell repertoires in COVID-19. The length of the CDR3 is 13 residues. Germline V gene lookup returns CDR1 KGHSH and CDR2 LQKENI. With 4 bases removed from V and 6 bases from J, the gap between germline ends came to 9 bases. Measured with immunoSEQ multiplex PCR; TCRdb has only the in-frame clones, and not every one. This table holds roughly 260,000 clones, roughly 86% found once. Sequencing was carried out using PBMCs or T cells enriched from blood (not recorded which). This receptor was taken from a woman aged 18-29 years who had recovered from COVID-19. The chain carries TRBV18 and TRBJ1-4; possible D gene TRBD1, 6 bases. The CDR3 region has the DNA TGTGCCAGCTCACTGGACAGTTATGAAAAACTGTTTTTT. The encoded protein is CASSLDSYEKLFF.